Below, 27 T cell receptor beta chains from the same sample are listed, as sequenced in a study of cytomegalovirus exposure and HLA in healthy donors. PCR was performed using 60 Vbeta and 13 Jbeta primers. This table comes from immunoSEQ multiplex PCR, and its TCRdb copy is limited to in-frame clones, with some not included. Altogether approximately 100,000 clones are present, over 65% being singletons, with the ten largest covering 3.5% to 4.5%. What was sequenced was PBMCs. The source of these receptors is a man under 40 in good health and CMV-seronegative.

The chain couples TRBV28 to TRBJ2-4, with D perhaps TRBD2 (6 bases). The V gene lost 3 bases and the J gene lost 9 bases, with 15 bases spanning the gap. The germline gives CDR1 MDHEN, CDR2 SYDVKM. This CDR3 spans 14 amino acids. This CDR3 is CASSFGGMGGIQYF. Written as DNA, the CDR3 is TGTGCCAGCAGTTTCGGCGGGATGGGGGGCATTCAGTACTTC. The complete variable domain, with remaining parts taken from reference TRBV28 and TRBJ2-4, reads DVKVTQSSRYLVKRTGEKVFLECVQDMDHENMFWYRQDPGLGLRLIYFSYDVKMKEKGDIPEGYSVSREKKERFSLILESASTNQTSMYLCASSFGGMGGIQYFGAGTRLSVL.

This clone has only one observation. At one of its ends the junction is not consistent with the germline gene, which may arise from a read error. The V and J genes are TRBV7-7 and TRBJ2-1, with D tentatively TRBD2 (5 bases). This CDR3 region has 14 residues. Germline CDR1 and CDR2: SSHAT and FNYEAQ (reference sequence). This CDR3 is CASSLASGGGEQFF. CDR3 in DNA: TGTGCTAGCAGCTTGGCCAGCGGTGGTGGTGAGCAGTTCTTC.

This clone was counted a single time. V is TRBV19 and J is TRBJ2-5; unclear D gene. The CDR3 length is 15 residues. V was shortened by 4 bases and J by 1 base, with 13 bases between the two germline ends. The germline V gene has CDR1 LNHDA and CDR2 SQIVND (reference sequence). CDR3 in amino acids: CASSTAASFQETQYF. DNA for the CDR3: TGTGCCAGTAGTACCGCCGCTAGTTTCCAAGAGACCCAGTACTTC.

This rearrangement joins TRBV11-2 to TRBJ1-2, with a weak D call TRBD1 (6 bases). The V end lost 2 bases, the J end lost 14 bases, and 9 bases lay between the germline ends. The CDR3 is 10 amino acids. Germline CDR1 and CDR2: SGHAT and FQNNGV. In nucleotides, the CDR3 is TGTGCCAGCAGCTTAAGGGACAAGACCTTC. Its translation: CASSLRDKTF.

This clone showed up just a few times. The chain joins TRBV10-3 to TRBJ2-2; perhaps TRBD2 as D (5 bases). Deletions cut 6 bases from V and 4 bases from J, with 9 bases between. In germline, CDR1 is ENHRY, CDR2 SYGVKD. The CDR3 totals 13 residues. CDR3 in amino acids: CAISDGGTGELFF. DNA of the CDR3: TGTGCCATCAGCGACGGAGGCACCGGGGAGCTGTTTTTT.

This chain joins TRBV9 and TRBJ2-1, with no clear D. Trimming shortened V by 9 bases and J by 5 bases, and 6 bases separated the two germline ends. Germline V gene lookup returns CDR1 SGDLS and CDR2 YYNGEE. This CDR3 is built from 10 residues. CDR3 nucleotide sequence: TGTGCCATCCGAGACAATGAGCAGTTCTTC. The encoded protein is CAIRDNEQFF.

Remarks on this clone: Other DNA sequences in the sample encode the same CDR3. The chain has TRBV5-1 and TRBJ1-4, with D tentatively TRBD1 (5 bases). Germline CDR1 SGHRS, CDR2 YFSETQ. Trimming took off 0 bases at V and 7 bases at J, with 13 bases between the two ends. The CDR3 is made up of 15 amino acids. This chain's CDR3 is CASSLEVGESEKLFF. The CDR3 DNA reads as TGCGCCAGCAGCTTGGAAGTAGGGGAAAGTGAAAAACTGTTTTTT. Variable domain in full (rest from reference TRBV5-1 and TRBJ1-4): KAGVTQTPRYLIKTRGQQVTLSCSPISGHRSVSWYQQTPGQGLQFLFEYFSETQRNKGNFPGRFSGRQFSNSRSEMNVSTLELGDSALYLCASSLEVGESEKLFFGSGTQLSVL.

The chain links TRBV6-6 to TRBJ1-1; 10 bases fit TRBD1. The ends lost 6 bases at V and 0 bases at J; junction bases unmatched: 4. In germline, CDR1 is MNHNY, CDR2 SVGAGI (reference sequence). This CDR3 is 15 amino acids long. The CDR3 region is CASSRDRGMNTEAFF. CDR3 bases: TGTGCCAGCAGCCGGGACAGGGGAATGAACACTGAAGCTTTCTTT.

Only a few counts were recorded for this clone. The rearrangement links TRBV5-1 to TRBJ2-3; 7 bases map to TRBD2. In germline, CDR1 is SGHRS, CDR2 YFSETQ. CDR3 size: 16 residues. J lost 2 bases, V lost 1 base, and 7 bases had no gene match. The CDR3 protein is CASSLRASGNTDTQYF. The CDR3 DNA reads TGCGCCAGCAGCTTGCGTGCTAGCGGAAACACAGATACGCAGTATTTT.

The chain combines TRBV19 with TRBJ2-3; 9 bases agree with TRBD1. The CDR3 contains 15 residues. The trim removed 3 bases at V and 5 bases at J, leaving 6 bases unmatched. CDR1 is LNHDA, CDR2 SQIVND, per germline (reference sequence). CDR3 sequence: CASSMGGQGKDTQYF. As DNA, the CDR3 is TGTGCCAGTAGTATGGGGGGACAGGGAAAAGATACGCAGTATTTT.

J is TRBJ1-5 and V is TRBV6-4; the D is unclear. Germline V CDR1 and CDR2: MRHNA, SNTAGT. The CDR3 is made up of 15 amino acids. Deletions cut 3 bases from V and 3 bases from J, with 12 bases between. In nucleotides, the CDR3 is TGTGCCAGCAGTGAACAAGCAGGCGCCAATCAGCCCCAGCATTTT. Protein: CASSEQAGANQPQHF.

This chain connects TRBV6-6 to TRBJ2-2; the match to TRBD2 covers 8 bases. There are 14 residues in the CDR3. Germline V gene data show CDR1 as MNHNY and CDR2 as SVGAGI (reference sequence). V dropped 4 bases and J dropped 6; count of bases not matched to a gene: 4. CDR3 in amino acids: CASSSPGGAGELFF. The CDR3 DNA reads as TGTGCCAGCAGTTCCCCGGGGGGGGCCGGGGAGCTGTTTTTT.

This clone was seen a few times. The J gene is TRBJ1-6, the V gene TRBV7-2, with D unclear. The CDR3 extends over 15 amino acids. Germline lookup yields CDR1 SGHTA and CDR2 FQGNSA. Trimming left V 4 bases short and J 6 bases short, with 13 bases between. The CDR3: CASSSNMAVNSPLHF. The CDR3 region has the DNA TGTGCCAGCAGCTCGAATATGGCCGTTAATTCACCCCTCCACTTT. Full variable domain (outside the CDR3, taken from reference TRBV7-2 and TRBJ1-6): GAGVSQSPSNKVTEKGKDVELRCDPISGHTALYWYRQSLGQGLEFLIYFQGNSAPDKSGLPSDRFSAERTGGSVSTLTIQRTQQEDSAVYLCASSSNMAVNSPLHFGNGTRLTVT.

This clone has just a few counts. The junction departs from the called germline gene at one end, perhaps through a read error. Within the sample, other DNA sequences also encode this same CDR3. The chain is built from TRBV6-6 and TRBJ1-4; a weak D match, TRBD1 (6 bases). From germline, CDR1 is MNHNY and CDR2 SVGAGI (reference sequence). There are 15 residues in the CDR3. The CDR3 bases are TGTGCCAGCAGTTACACCACAGGGACTAATGAAAAGCTGTTTTTT. It codes for CASSYTTGTNEKLFF.

In this sample, this clone turned up a few times. The chain joins TRBV11-3 to TRBJ2-7; TRBD1 aligns across 8 bases. Germline CDR1 and CDR2: SGHNT and YENEEA. Losses at the gene ends were 5 bases for V and 7 bases for J; bases not matched to a gene: 4. The CDR3 spans 12 residues. In nucleotides, the CDR3 is TGTGCCAGCAGCCAGACAGGGGAAGAGCAGTACTTC. This translates into CASSQTGEEQYF.

There are a few counts of this clone. The chain uses TRBV27 and TRBJ2-1; 12 bases line up with TRBD2. This CDR3 comprises 16 residues. The V gene's germline CDR1 is MNHEY and CDR2 SMNVEV (reference sequence). V was clipped by 3 bases and J by 6 bases; unmatched bases: 6. The CDR3 spells CASSLTSGRRSNEQFF. The DNA for the CDR3 is TGTGCCAGCAGTTTGACTAGCGGGAGAAGGAGCAATGAGCAGTTCTTC.

The rearrangement uses TRBV4-3 and TRBJ2-1, with D perhaps matching TRBD1 (5 bases). Germline lookup yields CDR1 LGHNA and CDR2 YSLEER. This CDR3 region has 13 residues. Between the trimmed V and J ends, which lost 5 bases and 1 base, there was a span of 6 bases. CDR3 amino acids: CASSTGSYNEQFF. The CDR3 bases are TGCGCCAGCAGCACAGGATCCTACAATGAGCAGTTCTTC.

The genes are TRBV14 and TRBJ1-5, with a tentative D call TRBD1 (5 bases). The CDR3 extends over 14 amino acids. Germline V gene sequence: CDR1 SGHDN, CDR2 FVKESK. V was pared by 6 bases and J by 5 bases, with 14 bases between. The CDR3 nucleotides are TGTGCCAGCAGTCAGGGAGGTAATCATCAGCCCCAGCATTTT. This encodes CASSQGGNHQPQHF.

V usage is TRBV2 and J usage is TRBJ2-5, with TRBD2 matching over 14 bases. The trim removed 4 bases at V and 1 base at J, leaving 2 bases unmatched. This CDR3 has 16 residues. Looked up from germline, CDR1 is SNHLY and CDR2 is FYNNEI. The CDR3 bases are TGTGCCAGCAGTGGACTAGCGGGGGGGAGCCAAGAGACCCAGTACTTC. Translating it yields CASSGLAGGSQETQYF.

The chain employs TRBV6-6 and TRBJ1-2; 7 bases map to TRBD1. Germline loops: CDR1 MNHNY, CDR2 SVGAGI (reference sequence). The CDR3 loop spans 13 amino acids. Trimming took 5 bases from V and 8 from J; bases not matched to a gene: 8. The CDR3 is CASSTDRAKGYTF. CDR3 nucleotides: TGTGCCAGCAGTACAGACAGGGCTAAGGGCTACACCTTC.

The gene calls are TRBV27 and TRBJ1-2, with TRBD1 matching 7 bases. This CDR3 has 15 amino acids. V gave up 6 bases and J gave up 5 bases; unmatched junction bases: 12. Germline loops: CDR1 MNHEY, CDR2 SMNVEV (reference sequence). CDR3 DNA: TGTGCCAGCAGGAAAAACAGGGGAGAAGAGTATGGCTACACCTTC. Its translation: CASRKNRGEEYGYTF.

The rearrangement uses TRBV28 and TRBJ1-6; TRBD1 aligns across 8 bases. There are 16 residues in the CDR3. Per germline, CDR1 MDHEN and CDR2 SYDVKM. V gave up 1 base and J gave up 8 bases; unmatched junction bases: 7. In nucleotides, the CDR3 is TGTGCCAGCAGTTTATTCCCGGGACAGGACCATTCACCCCTCCACTTT. Encoded protein: CASSLFPGQDHSPLHF.

The V gene is TRBV28, the J gene TRBJ1-4; 7 bases are a match to TRBD1. The germline V gene encodes CDR1 MDHEN and CDR2 SYDVKM. The V segment lost 5 bases and the J segment 8 bases; nucleotides outside the gene matches: 8. The CDR3 sequence is 14 residues long. Written as DNA, the CDR3 is TGTGCCAGCAGTCTCGACAGGGTCCGAGAAAAACTGTTTTTT. Translation: CASSLDRVREKLFF.

The rearrangement links TRBV7-2 to TRBJ2-2; 7 bases line up with TRBD1. Germline V lookup: CDR1 SGHTA, CDR2 FQGNSA. V was pared by 5 bases and J by 5 bases, with 14 bases of the junction left unmatched. The CDR3 runs to 17 residues. The CDR3 DNA follows: TGTGCCAGCAGCCGCACGGGTTACAGGGGAGAGACCGGGGAGCTGTTTTTT. It translates to CASSRTGYRGETGELFF.

V is TRBV19 and J is TRBJ2-7; tentative D call: TRBD2 (6 bases). The germline V gene encodes CDR1 LNHDA and CDR2 SQIVND (reference sequence). This CDR3 comprises 15 residues. Trimming pared 3 bases from V and 2 bases from J, leaving 14 bases between. Written as DNA, the CDR3 is TGTGCCAGTAGTATCAAGGTGGGGGGAGCCTACGAGCAGTACTTC. Protein: CASSIKVGGAYEQYF.

This chain joins TRBV7-3 and TRBJ2-6; 7 bases fit TRBD1. CDR1 SGHTA and CDR2 FQGTGA come from the germline V gene. This CDR3 comprises 15 residues. The ends lost 5 bases at V and 2 bases at J; junction bases unmatched: 3. The CDR3 sequence: CASSPGQPGANVLTF. The CDR3 DNA follows: TGTGCCAGCAGCCCGGGACAGCCTGGGGCCAACGTCCTGACTTTC.

The chain couples TRBV27 to TRBJ2-7; TRBD1 is a possible D gene (6 bases). Trimming took 3 bases from V and 2 from J, leaving 14 bases between them. Germline CDR1 MNHEY, CDR2 SMNVEV (reference sequence). The CDR3 sequence is 15 residues long. The CDR3 reads CASSFTGILTYEQYF. CDR3 coding DNA: TGTGCCAGCAGTTTCACAGGGATTTTAACCTACGAGCAGTACTTC.